This entry features one T cell receptor (beta chain) sequence. Antigen specificity is unknown. At one of its ends the junction is not consistent with the germline gene, which may arise from a read error. This record comes from a study of STAT5B mutations in CD4+ large granular lymphocyte leukemia. From germline, CDR1 is SSHAT and CDR2 FNYEAQ (reference sequence). CDR3 size: 14 residues. General observations from the study: Top patient clones used TRBV06 genes more often: 8/27 versus 2/35 in controls.

TCRdb keeps only in-frame clones here, not all; method: immunoSEQ multiplex PCR. The sample yields about 30,000 clones, roughly 77% seen once. The chain is built from TRBV7-7 and TRBJ2-5, with 9 bases matching TRBD1. Sequencing was done on a sample of CD4+ T cells from blood buffy coats. The source of this sequence is a human donor in good health. CDR3 sequence (DNA): TGTGCTAGCAGCTTAGGGGACAGGGCAGAGACCCAGTACTTC. Its translation: CASSLGDRAETQYF.